A selection of T cell receptor beta chains follows, all from one sample in a study of blood T cell repertoires in COVID-19. Profiled with immunoSEQ multiplex PCR; TCRdb holds only in-frame clones, not every one. The sample lists about 59,000 clones, roughly 89% occurring once. Sequenced input: peripheral blood. Receptor source: a human donor in a cohort sampled during active COVID-19. CDR3s leave out the opening cysteine and the closing phenylalanine or tryptophan.

v_call	j_call	cdr3_aa
TRBV25-1	TRBJ1-1	ASSESGGHPEAF
TRBV6-6	TRBJ2-1	ASSYSSSGGVGEQF
TRBV2	TRBJ1-1	ASIPQANTEAF
TRBV3-1/TRBV3-2	TRBJ2-7	ASSQPPGTSGTYEQY
TRBV10-1	TRBJ2-7	ASSDQVPPYEQY
TRBV2	TRBJ2-3	ASTETGGEEY
TRBV7-3	TRBJ1-2	ASSLSGLRDYGYT
TRBV18	TRBJ2-5	ASSPTGGVLQETQY
TRBV19	TRBJ2-7	ASSFGQGVGEQY
TRBV3-1/TRBV3-2	TRBJ1-3	ASSRTGTGNTIY
TRBV7-2	TRBJ2-1	ASSPGRGLGDEQF
TRBV19	TRBJ2-6	ASKFQATYSGANVLT
TRBV18	TRBJ1-4	ASRGGQAEKLF
TRBV5-5	TRBJ1-1	ASSPRDREMNTEAF